These 24 T cell receptor beta chains were all obtained from the same sample, sequenced in a study of blood T cell repertoires in COVID-19. Sequencing used immunoSEQ multiplex PCR; TCRdb keeps in-frame clones, though not all of them. The table has 200,000 to 300,000 clones, about 90% seen once. Material: peripheral blood. Receptors originate from a woman aged 40 to 50 with acute or convalescent COVID-19.

The chain carries TRBV2 and TRBJ1-2; D is possibly TRBD1 (5 bases). V dropped 7 bases and J dropped 5 bases, with 8 bases sitting between them. The CDR3 loop spans 11 amino acids. The germline gives CDR1 SNHLY, CDR2 FYNNEI. The chain's CDR3 is CASTRQYGYTF. The CDR3, as DNA: TGTGCCAGCACCCGACAGTATGGCTACACCTTC.

V usage is TRBV5-4 and J usage is TRBJ2-3; 14 bases agree with TRBD2. This CDR3 is built from 18 residues. After removal of 4 bases from V and 2 bases from J, the junction contained 9 bases not matched to a gene. Per the germline V gene, CDR1 is SGHNT and CDR2 is YYREEE (reference sequence). Here the CDR3 reads CASSLRTSGGLNTDTQYF. The DNA of the CDR3 is TGTGCCAGCAGCCTGCGGACTAGCGGGGGGCTTAACACAGATACGCAGTATTTT.

The chain joins TRBV25-1 to TRBJ2-2; D might be TRBD2 (5 bases). Germline CDR1 and CDR2: MGHDK and SYGVNS. The CDR3 runs to 15 residues. V lost 4 bases, J lost 2 bases, and 11 bases lay in between. This chain's CDR3 is CASSAGTANTGELFF. The CDR3 nucleotides read TGTGCCAGCAGTGCGGGAACCGCTAACACCGGGGAGCTGTTTTTT.

The J gene is TRBJ1-1, the V gene TRBV2, with D possibly matching TRBD1 (5 bases). This CDR3 has 13 amino acids. Germline V lookup: CDR1 SNHLY, CDR2 FYNNEI. V lost 7 bases and J lost 1, with 10 bases in between. The CDR3 protein is CASIPDRNTEAFF. DNA of the CDR3: TGTGCCAGCATCCCTGACAGGAACACTGAAGCTTTCTTT. Filled out from reference TRBV2 and TRBJ1-1, the complete variable domain reads EPEVTQTPSHQVTQMGQEVILRCVPISNHLYFYWYRQILGQKVEFLVSFYNNEISEKSEIFDDQFSVERPDGSNFTLKIRSTKLEDSAMYFCASIPDRNTEAFFGQGTRLTVV.

This clone was detected a few times. This chain joins TRBV2 and TRBJ1-2; TRBD1 agrees at 7 bases. V shed 7 bases, J shed 4 bases, and the junction held 12 bases outside the gene matches. CDR3 length equals 15 residues. Per germline, CDR1 SNHLY and CDR2 FYNNEI. This chain's CDR3 is CASTAGRDRSYGYTF. In DNA form, the CDR3 reads TGTGCCAGCACCGCCGGGAGGGACAGAAGCTATGGCTACACCTTC.

Written as DNA, the CDR3 is TGCGCCAGCAGCCACCGGACTAACTCCTACAATGAGCAGTTCTTC. Translating it yields CASSHRTNSYNEQFF. The V call is TRBV4-1, the J call TRBJ2-1; D is perhaps TRBD2 (6 bases). This CDR3 has 15 amino acids. Germline V gene lookup returns CDR1 MGHRA and CDR2 YSYEKL. V dropped 3 bases and J dropped 0 bases, with 9 bases sitting between them.

The rearrangement uses TRBV5-4 and TRBJ2-5, with 7 bases matching TRBD2. The CDR3 is 14 amino acids. The germline CDR1 and CDR2 sequences are SGHNT and YYREEE (reference sequence). The J segment lost 1 base and the V segment lost 5 bases, leaving 5 bases of the junction unmatched. CDR3 sequence reads: CASRGGLGQETQYF. The CDR3 region has the DNA TGTGCCAGCAGGGGGGGGTTGGGCCAAGAGACCCAGTACTTC. Full variable domain (outside the CDR3, taken from reference TRBV5-4 and TRBJ2-5): ETGVTQSPTHLIKTRGQQVTLRCSSQSGHNTVSWYQQALGQGPQFIFQYYREEENGRGNFPPRFSGLQFPNYSSELNVNALELDDSALYLCASRGGLGQETQYFGPGTRLLVL.

The gene calls are TRBV30 and TRBJ1-4; D call uncertain. The CDR3 has 16 amino acids. The V end was cut by 2 bases, the J end by 6 bases, with 19 bases between. Germline lookup yields CDR1 GTSNPN and CDR2 SVGIG (reference sequence). The CDR3 nucleotides are TGTGCCTGGAGTAGGTACCCTCCAAGGGAGGATGAAAAACTGTTTTTT. Protein: CAWSRYPPREDEKLFF.

This clone was seen once. V is TRBV7-2 and J is TRBJ1-6; no clear D. V dropped 5 bases and J dropped 4 bases, with 9 bases sitting between them. Per the germline V gene, CDR1 is SGHTA and CDR2 is FQGNSA. The CDR3 runs 14 residues. The CDR3, as DNA: TGTGCCAGCAGCCCTGGGCAGTATAATTCACCCCTCCACTTT. Translation gives CASSPGQYNSPLHF.

The J gene is TRBJ2-1, the V gene TRBV13; the D gene is possibly TRBD1 (5 bases). Germline values: CDR1 PRHDT, CDR2 FYEKMQ (reference sequence). V lost 8 bases and J 9 bases, leaving 20 bases between the germline ends. The CDR3 is 14 amino acids. The CDR3 loop is CASAPRTPLPEQFF. The CDR3 nucleotides read TGTGCCAGCGCCCCAAGGACACCACTCCCTGAGCAGTTCTTC.

The chain has TRBV24-1 and TRBJ2-3; 7 bases are a match to TRBD1. The CDR3 is made up of 14 amino acids. Germline CDR1 KGHDR, CDR2 SFDVKD. Losses at the gene ends were 7 bases for V and 11 bases for J; bases not matched to a gene: 14. The DNA of the CDR3 is TGTGCCACCAGCAGGGACAGAGCGACGTTTGAGCAGTATTTT. Protein: CATSRDRATFEQYF.

V is TRBV9 and J is TRBJ1-6; D unclear. The CDR3 covers 13 residues. The germline CDR1 and CDR2 sequences are SGDLS and YYNGEE. Trimming removed 0 bases at V and 8 bases at J, with 6 bases between. In nucleotides, the CDR3 is TGTGCCAGCAGCGTAGCTATGTATTCACCCCTCCACTTT. This translates into CASSVAMYSPLHF.

This rearrangement joins TRBV3-1 (or the pseudogene TRBV3-2) to TRBJ1-1; D is uncertain. The V gene lost 5 bases and the J gene lost 0 bases, with 10 bases spanning the gap. In germline, CDR1 is LGHDT, CDR2 YNNKEL (reference sequence). The CDR3 sequence is 14 residues long. For the CDR3, the DNA is TGTGCCAGCAGCTTAAAGGGAGTGAACACTGAAGCTTTCTTT. As protein: CASSLKGVNTEAFF.

The chain recombines TRBV5-1 with TRBJ1-6; 8 nucleotides line up with TRBD1. The CDR3 has 14 amino acids. Germline V gene lookup returns CDR1 SGHRS and CDR2 YFSETQ. Losses at the gene ends were 8 bases for V and 7 bases for J; bases not matched to a gene: 8. The CDR3 protein is CARGRTGQNSPLHF. For the CDR3, the DNA is TGCGCCAGGGGGAGGACAGGGCAAAATTCACCCCTCCACTTT.

This chain uses TRBV5-1 with TRBJ2-1; possible D gene TRBD2, 7 bases. Germline V gene sequence: CDR1 SGHRS, CDR2 YFSETQ. Trimming took 3 bases from V and 8 from J, leaving 21 bases between them. This CDR3 is built from 16 residues. This CDR3 reads CASSSVRRGGPDEQFF. The CDR3 DNA reads as TGCGCCAGCAGCTCGGTTAGGAGGGGGGGCCCAGATGAGCAGTTCTTC.

The genes are TRBV18 and TRBJ1-6; no clear D gene. The CDR3 runs to 19 residues. V was trimmed by 2 bases and J by 0 bases, leaving 17 bases between them. Germline V gene sequence: CDR1 KGHSH, CDR2 LQKENI. The CDR3 region is CASSPYGRGTVSYNSPLHF. The CDR3 nucleotides read TGTGCCAGCTCACCATACGGTCGGGGAACCGTCTCCTATAATTCACCCCTCCACTTT.

This clone was detected once. V gene TRBV10-3 combines with J gene TRBJ1-2; D is unclear. The germline V gene encodes CDR1 ENHRY and CDR2 SYGVKD. CDR3 length: 13 residues. With 10 bases removed from V and 4 bases from J, the gap between germline ends came to 16 bases. The CDR3 region is CATEAKRTYGYTF. The DNA of the CDR3 is TGTGCCACCGAGGCAAAGAGAACCTATGGCTACACCTTC.

This chain uses TRBV27 with TRBJ2-3; 10 bases are shared with TRBD2. Germline V lookup: CDR1 MNHEY, CDR2 SMNVEV (reference sequence). This CDR3 region has 14 residues. V trimming: 10 bases; J trimming: 5 bases; junction bases outside the gene matches: 9. The CDR3 nucleotides are TGTGCCACCGAAAAGCGGGGGGGCCTAGATACGCAGTATTTT. Translated, it gives CATEKRGGLDTQYF.

This clone was seen only once. The chain recombines TRBV20-1 with TRBJ2-1; 15 bases match TRBD2. J was trimmed by 10 bases and V by 3 bases; bases with no gene match: 10. Per germline, CDR1 DFQATT and CDR2 SNEGSKA (reference sequence). The CDR3 runs to 16 residues. The CDR3 reads CSASSLGLAGGLEQFF. The CDR3 nucleotides are TGCAGTGCTAGTAGCCTTGGACTAGCGGGGGGGCTGGAGCAGTTCTTC.

This rearrangement joins TRBV7-2 to TRBJ2-1; tentative D call: TRBD1 (7 bases). The germline CDR1 and CDR2 sequences are SGHTA and FQGNSA. V was clipped by 5 bases and J by 0 bases, with 11 bases between them. The CDR3 consists of 15 residues. The CDR3 here is CASSGGTASYNEQFF. DNA of the CDR3: TGTGCCAGCAGCGGCGGGACAGCCTCCTACAATGAGCAGTTCTTC.

The chain recombines TRBV30 with TRBJ1-2; 8 bases are shared with TRBD1. This CDR3 has 15 residues. Per germline, CDR1 GTSNPN and CDR2 SVGIG (reference sequence). The ends lost 5 bases at V and 5 bases at J; junction bases unmatched: 13. CDR3 in DNA: TGTGCCTGGCGGACAGGGACCTCCGGGCGATATGGCTACACCTTC. Protein: CAWRTGTSGRYGYTF.

This chain links TRBV18 with TRBJ2-2; tentatively, D is TRBD1 (6 bases). V lost 6 bases to trimming and J lost 3 bases, with 11 bases between them. The CDR3 consists of 14 residues. Germline V CDR1 and CDR2: KGHSH, LQKENI. CDR3 in amino acids: CASSQQGYTGELFF. CDR3 DNA sequence: TGTGCCAGCTCGCAACAGGGATACACCGGGGAGCTGTTTTTT.

The V and J genes are TRBV15 and TRBJ1-1; D remains ambiguous. V was trimmed by 11 bases and J by 1 base, leaving 8 bases between them. Germline-derived CDR1 and CDR2 are LNHNV and YYDKDF (reference sequence). This CDR3 spans 11 amino acids. CDR3 in amino acids: CASQENTEAFF. CDR3 nucleotides: TGTGCCTCTCAGGAGAACACTGAAGCTTTCTTT.

The chain employs TRBV19 and TRBJ1-2; D possibly corresponds to TRBD1 (6 bases). The germline CDR1 and CDR2 sequences are LNHDA and SQIVND (reference sequence). The CDR3 loop spans 13 amino acids. V lost 7 bases and J 6 bases, leaving 15 bases between the germline ends. CDR3 protein: CASTSRGGNGYTF. As DNA, the CDR3 is TGTGCCAGTACCTCCAGGGGAGGGAATGGCTACACCTTC.